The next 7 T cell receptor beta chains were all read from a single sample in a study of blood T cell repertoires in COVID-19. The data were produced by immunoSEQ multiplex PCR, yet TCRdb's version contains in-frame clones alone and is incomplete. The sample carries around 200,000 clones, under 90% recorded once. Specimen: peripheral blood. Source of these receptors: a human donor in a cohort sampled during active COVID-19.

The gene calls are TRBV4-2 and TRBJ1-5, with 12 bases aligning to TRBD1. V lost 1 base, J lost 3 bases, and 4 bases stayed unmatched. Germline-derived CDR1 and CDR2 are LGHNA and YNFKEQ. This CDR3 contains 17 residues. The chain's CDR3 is CASSQAGTGGHNQPQHF. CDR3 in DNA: TGTGCCAGCAGCCAAGCCGGGACAGGGGGCCACAATCAGCCCCAGCATTTT.

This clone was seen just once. CDR3 protein: CASSNGTVTMNTEAFF. DNA of the CDR3: TGTGCCAGCAGCAACGGGACAGTGACCATGAACACTGAAGCTTTCTTT. This rearrangement joins TRBV13 to TRBJ1-1; 7 nucleotides align to TRBD1. The CDR3 covers 16 residues. Germline-derived CDR1 and CDR2 are PRHDT and FYEKMQ (reference sequence). Trimming at V came to 5 bases and at J to 0 bases, leaving 9 bases not matched to a gene.

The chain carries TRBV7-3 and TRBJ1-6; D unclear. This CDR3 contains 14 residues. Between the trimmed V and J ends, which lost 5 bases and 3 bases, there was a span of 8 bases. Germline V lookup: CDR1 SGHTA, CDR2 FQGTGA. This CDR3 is CASSKQFYNSPLHF. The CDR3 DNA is TGTGCCAGCAGCAAACAGTTCTATAATTCACCCCTCCACTTT.

Here the CDR3 DNA reads TGTGCCAGCAGCAGGGGGCAAATGAAAGGGTCTGGGGCCAACGTCCTGACTTTC. Protein product: CASSRGQMKGSGANVLTF. The chain combines TRBV3-1 (or the pseudogene TRBV3-2) with TRBJ2-6, with TRBD1 identical over 7 bases. The germline CDR1 and CDR2 sequences are LGHDT and YNNKEL (reference sequence). This CDR3 region has 18 residues. The trim removed 5 bases at V and 1 base at J, leaving 11 bases unmatched.

CDR3 protein: CASSIRQNTEAFF. CDR3 bases: TGTGCCAGTAGTATCAGACAGAACACTGAAGCTTTCTTT. V and J are TRBV19 and TRBJ1-1, with no clear D. Trimming took off 3 bases at V and 1 base at J, with 6 bases between the two ends. Germline V gene data show CDR1 as LNHDA and CDR2 as SQIVND (reference sequence). The CDR3 runs 13 residues.

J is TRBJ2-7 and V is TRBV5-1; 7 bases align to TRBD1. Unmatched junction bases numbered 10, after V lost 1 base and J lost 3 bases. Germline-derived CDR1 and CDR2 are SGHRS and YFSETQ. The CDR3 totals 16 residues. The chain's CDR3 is CASSLISGTEGYEQYF. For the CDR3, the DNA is TGCGCCAGCAGCTTGATCTCCGGGACAGAGGGCTACGAGCAGTACTTC.

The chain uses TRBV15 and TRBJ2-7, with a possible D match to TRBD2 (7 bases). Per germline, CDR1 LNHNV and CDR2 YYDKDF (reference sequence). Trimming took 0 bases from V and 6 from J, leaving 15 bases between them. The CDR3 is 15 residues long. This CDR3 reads CATSRDLGGPFEQYF. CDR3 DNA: TGTGCCACCAGCAGAGATCTCGGGGGGCCCTTCGAGCAGTACTTC. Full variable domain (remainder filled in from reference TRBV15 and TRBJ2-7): DAMVIQNPRYQVTQFGKPVTLSCSQTLNHNVMYWYQQKSSQAPKLLFHYYDKDFNNEADTPDNFQSRRPNTSFCFLDIRSPGLGDTAMYLCATSRDLGGPFEQYFGPGTRLTVT.